The 13 T cell receptor beta chains reported below all come from one sample, sequenced in a study of CD8+ T cells in alopecia areata. Isolated RNA was reverse transcribed into cDNA used as the sequencing template. This table comes from immunoSEQ multiplex PCR, and its TCRdb copy is limited to in-frame clones, with some not included. In the table there are some 80,000 clones, 60% to 70% of which are singletons. Treatment denoted: oral pan-JAK inhibitor, 5-10 mg twice daily. The source material was CD8+ T cells sorted from blood, sampled at week 24, from a patient treated with tofacitinib. All receptors derive from a human donor with alopecia areata.

The V gene is TRBV5-1, the J gene TRBJ2-7; D is unresolved. Trimming cost V 3 bases and J 5 bases, with 18 bases left between them. CDR3 size: 15 residues. In germline, CDR1 is SGHRS, CDR2 YFSETQ. CDR3 in DNA: TGCGCCAGCAGCTGGACCGGTCCACGAGGCAACGAGCAGTACTTC. It specifies CASSWTGPRGNEQYF.

The chain combines TRBV5-1 with TRBJ2-5; D is unresolved. This CDR3 is built from 14 residues. Trimming cost V 3 bases and J 5 bases, with 14 bases left between them. The germline gives CDR1 SGHRS, CDR2 YFSETQ. CDR3 in DNA: TGCGCCAGCAGCTCCGGTATAGGGTTGGAGACCCAGTACTTC. This gives the protein CASSSGIGLETQYF.

The rearrangement links TRBV5-1 to TRBJ2-1; D uncertain. Germline lookup yields CDR1 SGHRS and CDR2 YFSETQ. Trimming stripped 0 bases from V and 3 bases from J, with 13 bases between. The CDR3 has 16 amino acids. CDR3 in DNA: TGCGCCAGCAGCTTGGTTGAAGTTAGGGTCTACAATGAGCAGTTCTTC. This gives the protein CASSLVEVRVYNEQFF. Filled out from reference TRBV5-1 and TRBJ2-1, the complete variable domain reads KAGVTQTPRYLIKTRGQQVTLSCSPISGHRSVSWYQQTPGQGLQFLFEYFSETQRNKGNFPGRFSGRQFSNSRSEMNVSTLELGDSALYLCASSLVEVRVYNEQFFGPGTRLTVL.

This clone was observed a few times. The J gene is TRBJ1-3, the V gene TRBV6-1; the D is unclear. V was pared by 2 bases and J by 0 bases, with 8 bases between. The CDR3 has 15 amino acids. The V gene's germline CDR1 is MNHNS and CDR2 SASEGT. CDR3 nucleotide sequence: TGTGCCAGCAGTGAACGTACAGCCTCTGGAAACACCATATATTTT. Translated, it gives CASSERTASGNTIYF.

The V and J genes are TRBV4-3 and TRBJ2-5, with 8 bases fitting TRBD2. Germline trimming cut 1 base from V and 5 bases from J; bases unmatched to any gene: 6. This CDR3 is built from 15 residues. CDR1 and CDR2 from the germline V gene are LGHNA and YSLEER. The DNA of the CDR3 is TGCGCCAGCAGCCAAGCCCGGGGGGGCCACGAGACCCAGTACTTC. Its translation: CASSQARGGHETQYF.

The chain employs TRBV9 and TRBJ1-2; 8 bases map to TRBD1. The CDR3 has 14 amino acids. V was pared by 0 bases and J by 8 bases, with 6 bases of the junction left unmatched. Per germline, CDR1 SGDLS and CDR2 YYNGEE. The CDR3 nucleotides read TGTGCCAGCAGCGTAGATCAGGGGGCGGAGGGCTACACCTTC. It is translated as CASSVDQGAEGYTF.

The rearrangement links TRBV7-9 to TRBJ2-5, with D perhaps TRBD2 (6 bases). Germline CDR1 reads SEHNR; CDR2 reads FQNEAQ (reference sequence). This CDR3 has 16 residues. The V end was cut by 5 bases, the J end by 5 bases, with 21 bases between. The CDR3 loop reads CASSGARGRLDETQYF. As DNA, the CDR3 is TGTGCCAGCAGCGGCGCCCGGGGGAGGCTTGACGAGACCCAGTACTTC. Complete variable domain (other parts from reference TRBV7-9 and TRBJ2-5): DTGVSQNPRHKITKRGQNVTFRCDPISEHNRLYWYRQTLGQGPEFLTYFQNEAQLEKSRLLSDRFSAERPKGSFSTLEIQRTEQGDSAMYLCASSGARGRLDETQYFGPGTRLLVL.

The V and J genes are TRBV5-6 and TRBJ2-5; D gene uncertain. The germline V gene encodes CDR1 SGHDT and CDR2 YYEEEE. This CDR3 comprises 16 residues. Deletions cut 5 bases from V and 0 bases from J, with 17 bases between. CDR3 protein: CASRDGVGGYQETQYF. The CDR3 DNA is TGTGCCAGCAGGGACGGTGTGGGCGGATACCAAGAGACCCAGTACTTC.

The J gene is TRBJ2-3, the V gene TRBV7-3, with D perhaps assigned TRBD1 or TRBD2 (5 bases each). V gave up 1 base and J gave up 2 bases, with 10 bases separating them. The CDR3 loop spans 15 amino acids. CDR1 is SGHTA, CDR2 FQGTGA, per germline. CDR3 sequence reads: CASSLMPGPTDTQYF. Here the CDR3 DNA reads TGTGCCAGCAGCTTAATGCCGGGGCCCACAGATACGCAGTATTTT. Supplemented by reference TRBV7-3 and TRBJ2-3, the full variable domain reads GAGVSQTPSNKVTEKGKYVELRCDPISGHTALYWYRQSLGQGPEFLIYFQGTGAADDSGLPNDRFFAVRPEGSVSTLKIQRTERGDSAVYLCASSLMPGPTDTQYFGPGTRLTVL.

This clone showed up just a few times. Other nucleotide sequences from this sample produce the same CDR3. The CDR3 DNA reads as TGTGCCAGCAGCCTCAACAATGAGCAGTTCTTC. Protein sequence: CASSLNNEQFF. The chain recombines TRBV5-4 with TRBJ2-1; no reliable D call. CDR3 length: 11 residues. Germline V gene sequence: CDR1 SGHNT, CDR2 YYREEE (reference sequence). The V gene lost 4 bases and the J gene lost 5 bases, with 4 bases spanning the gap.

The chain employs TRBV12-5 and TRBJ2-4; 9 bases are shared with TRBD1. Trimming removed 6 bases from V and 1 base from J; junction bases left unmatched: 19. Per the germline V gene, CDR1 is LGHNT and CDR2 is FRNRAP. This CDR3 is 20 amino acids long. CDR3 protein: CASGDPPRDRDGGAKNIQYF. CDR3 sequence (DNA): TGTGCTAGTGGCGACCCTCCCCGGGACAGGGATGGAGGGGCCAAAAACATTCAGTACTTC.

The chain's CDR3 is CSVGLNYEQYF. The CDR3 DNA reads TGCAGCGTTGGACTAAACTACGAGCAGTACTTC. This rearrangement joins TRBV29-1 to TRBJ2-7, with D perhaps matching TRBD2 (5 bases). Germline values: CDR1 SQVTM, CDR2 ANQGSEA. The CDR3 contains 11 residues. Deletions cut 4 bases from V and 3 bases from J, with 7 bases between.

CDR3 bases: TGTGCCAGCAGCTCCTACAGGGGTGGCGGGGCAGATACGCAGTATTTT. Residues: CASSSYRGGGADTQYF. The chain combines TRBV11-2 with TRBJ2-3, with D possibly TRBD1 on 7 matching bases. CDR3 length: 16 residues. Germline V gene lookup returns CDR1 SGHAT and CDR2 FQNNGV. Between the trimmed V and J ends, which lost 4 bases and 4 bases, there was a span of 18 bases.